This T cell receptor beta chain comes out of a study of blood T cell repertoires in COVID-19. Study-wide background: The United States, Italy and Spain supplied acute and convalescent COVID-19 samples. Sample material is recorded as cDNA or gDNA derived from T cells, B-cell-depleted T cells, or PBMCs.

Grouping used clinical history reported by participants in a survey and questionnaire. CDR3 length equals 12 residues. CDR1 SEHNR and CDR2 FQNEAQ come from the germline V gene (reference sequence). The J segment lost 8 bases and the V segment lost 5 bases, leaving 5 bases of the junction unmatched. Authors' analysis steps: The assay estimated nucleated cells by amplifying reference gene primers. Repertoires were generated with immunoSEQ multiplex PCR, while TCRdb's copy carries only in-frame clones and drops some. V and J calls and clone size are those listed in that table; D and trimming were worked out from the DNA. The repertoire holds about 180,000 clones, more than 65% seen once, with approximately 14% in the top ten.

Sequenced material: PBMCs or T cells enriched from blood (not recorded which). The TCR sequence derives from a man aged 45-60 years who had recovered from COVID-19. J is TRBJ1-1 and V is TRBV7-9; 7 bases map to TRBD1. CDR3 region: CASSAGQREAFF. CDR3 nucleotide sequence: TGTGCCAGCAGCGCGGGACAGCGGGAAGCTTTCTTT. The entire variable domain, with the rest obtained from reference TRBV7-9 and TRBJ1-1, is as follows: DTGVSQNPRHKITKRGQNVTFRCDPISEHNRLYWYRQTLGQGPEFLTYFQNEAQLEKSRLLSDRFSAERPKGSFSTLEIQRTEQGDSAMYLCASSAGQREAFFGQGTRLTVV.